Below are 3 T cell receptor beta chains sequenced from a single sample in a study of blood T cell repertoires in COVID-19 (dated by TCRdb to 2018 to 2021). The library was generated by the immunoSEQ multiplex PCR assay. Sourced from immuneACCESS, this table was stored by TCRdb with only in-frame sequences that have V and J called. A share of the clones is absent; for the studies checked, an unresolved V gene accounts for under half, and the remainder has no known explanation. The sample includes some 81,000 clones, with roughly 88% observed a single time. Around 0.98% of the sample comes from the top ten. The specimen was peripheral blood. These receptors were taken from a woman aged 50 to 60 in a cohort sampled during active COVID-19.

The CDR3 is CASSESSLAGGLTDTQYF. CDR3 nucleotide sequence: TGCGCCAGCAGTGAGTCGTCGCTAGCGGGAGGGCTCACAGATACGCAGTATTTT. V usage is TRBV10-1 and J usage is TRBJ2-3, with 12 nucleotides matching TRBD2. Looked up from germline, CDR1 is WNHNN and CDR2 is SYGVQD (reference sequence). The ends lost 0 bases at V and 2 bases at J; junction bases unmatched: 6. This CDR3 contains 18 residues.

This chain links TRBV29-1 with TRBJ2-5; 8 nucleotides agree with TRBD2. V shed 1 base and J 1 base; nucleotides not matched to a gene: 5. In germline, CDR1 is SQVTM, CDR2 ANQGSEA. The CDR3 contains 15 residues. For the CDR3, the DNA is TGCAGCGTTGAAGCAGGACTAGCCCTCCAAGAGACCCAGTACTTC. Residues: CSVEAGLALQETQYF.

The chain uses TRBV6-5 and TRBJ2-7; 10 bases line up with TRBD2. The CDR3 is 14 residues long. J gave up 7 bases and V 5 bases, and 8 bases lay outside the gene matches. CDR1 is MNHEY, CDR2 SVGAGI, per germline. CDR3 region: CASSSAQREGEQYF. The CDR3 DNA reads TGTGCCAGCAGTAGCGCCCAGCGGGAGGGGGAGCAGTACTTC.